The 31 T cell receptor beta chains presented below share a single source sample, sequenced in a study of regulatory and conventional T cells in RAG deficiency. The sorted conventional CD4+ T cells were CD25-low and CD127-high, with genomic DNA sequenced. TCRdb keeps only in-frame clones here, not all; method: immunoSEQ multiplex PCR. The sample includes roughly 30,000 clones, about 96% seen only once; the top ten take under 0.45%. These same data were also listed under a study on regulatory T cells. That paper notes: Amplification used 52 TRBV primers and 13 TRBJ primers.

Sequencing was carried out using CD25- CD4+ T cells sorted from blood. Receptors originate from a human donor in good health.

This sequence joins TRBV10-2 and TRBJ1-2; 9 bases are shared with TRBD1. CDR1 is WSHSY and CDR2 is SAAADI in the germline V gene. The J segment lost 1 base and the V segment lost 10 bases, leaving 10 bases of the junction unmatched. The CDR3 is made up of 15 amino acids. The DNA for the CDR3 is TGCGCCATCAAATGGACAGGGGCCAATAACTATGGCTACACCTTC. Amino acids: CAIKWTGANNYGYTF.

The rearrangement uses TRBV18 and TRBJ1-6, with 11 bases identical to TRBD1. The CDR3 contains 14 residues. The germline V gene encodes CDR1 KGHSH and CDR2 LQKENI. V gave up 5 bases and J gave up 10 bases; unmatched junction bases: 4. This CDR3 is CASSADRGQSPLHF. CDR3 nucleotides: TGTGCCAGCTCAGCGGACAGGGGGCAGTCACCCCTCCACTTT.

The chain recombines TRBV7-9 with TRBJ1-4; TRBD1 agrees at 7 bases. This CDR3 is 15 amino acids long. In germline, CDR1 is SEHNR, CDR2 FQNEAQ (reference sequence). Unmatched junction bases numbered 11, after V lost 5 bases and J lost 8 bases. CDR3 in DNA: TGTGCCAGCAGCCCCCGTCGGGACAGTCGGGAAAAACTGTTTTTT. Its translation is CASSPRRDSREKLFF.

The rearrangement links TRBV9 to TRBJ2-1; possibly TRBD2 for D (6 bases). The CDR3 extends over 16 amino acids. Trimming removed 2 bases at V and 8 bases at J, with 20 bases between. Germline V gene data show CDR1 as SGDLS and CDR2 as YYNGEE. CDR3 DNA: TGTGCCAGCAGCGTTACAATTACTAATAGCGGCGATGAGCAGTTCTTC. Protein: CASSVTITNSGDEQFF.

The J gene is TRBJ2-1, the V gene TRBV25-1; D unclear. Trimming shortened V by 1 base and J by 0 bases, and 10 bases separated the two germline ends. Looked up from germline, CDR1 is MGHDK and CDR2 is SYGVNS. The CDR3 is 16 residues long. The CDR3: CASSESGRSSYNEQFF. In DNA, the CDR3 is TGTGCCAGCAGTGAATCTGGCCGAAGCTCCTACAATGAGCAGTTCTTC.

V usage is TRBV7-8 and J usage is TRBJ2-7; 9 nucleotides match TRBD1. The CDR3 is made up of 13 amino acids. J gave up 3 bases and V 10 bases, and 7 bases lay outside the gene matches. From germline, CDR1 is SGHVS and CDR2 FQNEAQ. CDR3 loop: CATRQGGGYEQYF. The CDR3, as DNA: TGTGCCACCCGACAGGGGGGAGGCTACGAGCAGTACTTC.

The chain couples TRBV7-2 to TRBJ2-7; D gene unclear. Trimming stripped 1 base from V and 2 bases from J, with 6 bases between. Germline V gene data show CDR1 as SGHTA and CDR2 as FQGNSA. The CDR3 runs 13 residues. This chain's CDR3 is CASSLGTAYEQYF. For the CDR3, the DNA is TGTGCCAGCAGCTTAGGAACGGCCTACGAGCAGTACTTC. The entire variable domain, with the rest obtained from reference TRBV7-2 and TRBJ2-7, is as follows: GAGVSQSPSNKVTEKGKDVELRCDPISGHTALYWYRQSLGQGLEFLIYFQGNSAPDKSGLPSDRFSAERTGGSVSTLTIQRTQQEDSAVYLCASSLGTAYEQYFGPGTRLTVT.

The chain employs TRBV15 and TRBJ2-1; 14 nucleotides match TRBD2. Losses at the gene ends were 5 bases for V and 8 bases for J; bases not matched to a gene: 5. Germline values: CDR1 LNHNV, CDR2 YYDKDF (reference sequence). This CDR3 has 15 residues. In DNA form, the CDR3 reads TGTGCCACCAGCCGGACTAGCGGGAGGTCCGATGAGCAGTTCTTC. This encodes CATSRTSGRSDEQFF.

This chain joins TRBV15 and TRBJ1-1; weak D call: TRBD1 (6 bases). Trimming left V 3 bases short and J 7 bases short, with 9 bases between. The germline CDR1 and CDR2 sequences are LNHNV and YYDKDF (reference sequence). CDR3 length: 12 residues. The CDR3 loop is CATSRHRDEAFF. CDR3 sequence (DNA): TGTGCCACCAGCAGGCACAGGGATGAAGCTTTCTTT.

The CDR3 reads CSARSQERQYF. The CDR3, as DNA: TGCAGTGCTAGATCTCAGGAAAGGCAGTACTTC. The chain has TRBV20-1 and TRBJ2-7; no reliable D call. Germline-derived CDR1 and CDR2 are DFQATT and SNEGSKA (reference sequence). This CDR3 spans 11 amino acids. V lost 2 bases and J lost 9, with 11 bases in between.

The chain carries TRBV6-1 and TRBJ2-5, with no clear D. The CDR3 is made up of 11 amino acids. Germline V gene lookup returns CDR1 MNHNS and CDR2 SASEGT. With 11 bases removed from V and 4 bases from J, the gap between germline ends came to 11 bases. CDR3 sequence: CAGGSAETQYF. CDR3 coding DNA: TGTGCCGGTGGCAGCGCAGAGACCCAGTACTTC.

J is TRBJ1-2 and V is TRBV5-1; 7 bases agree with TRBD1. The CDR3 is 13 amino acids. V lost 4 bases and J lost 6; bases outside the gene matches: 6. The V gene's germline CDR1 is SGHRS and CDR2 YFSETQ. The CDR3, as DNA: TGCGCCAGCAGCCCTACAGGGGTGAATGGCTACACCTTC. Amino acid sequence: CASSPTGVNGYTF.

The chain has TRBV7-2 and TRBJ2-1, with 11 bases that match TRBD2. V lost 5 bases to trimming and J lost 6 bases; unmatched junction nucleotides: 9. This CDR3 region has 16 residues. The germline CDR1 and CDR2 sequences are SGHTA and FQGNSA. The DNA for the CDR3 is TGTGCCAGCAGCCCCGAACTAGCGGGAGTTGGCAATGAGCAGTTCTTC. It is translated as CASSPELAGVGNEQFF. The full variable domain, completed using reference TRBV7-2 and TRBJ2-1, is GAGVSQSPSNKVTEKGKDVELRCDPISGHTALYWYRQSLGQGLEFLIYFQGNSAPDKSGLPSDRFSAERTGGSVSTLTIQRTQQEDSAVYLCASSPELAGVGNEQFFGPGTRLTVL.

The chain uses TRBV6-1 and TRBJ1-2; tentatively, D is TRBD1 (6 bases). Germline CDR1 MNHNS, CDR2 SASEGT. There are 14 residues in the CDR3. Trimming cost V 5 bases and J 2 bases, with 12 bases left between them. In DNA form, the CDR3 reads TGTGCCAGCAGTTCGAACAGGGCCAACTATGGCTACACCTTC. It encodes CASSSNRANYGYTF.

The chain has TRBV7-2 and TRBJ1-5; D gene ambiguous. V lost 7 bases and J lost 3, with 10 bases in between. Germline CDR1 and CDR2: SGHTA and FQGNSA. This CDR3 has 13 amino acids. The CDR3 protein is CASTPSLNQPQHF. The CDR3, as DNA: TGTGCCAGCACACCGAGCCTCAATCAGCCCCAGCATTTT.

The V call is TRBV18, the J call TRBJ2-1; no definite D call. CDR3 length equals 15 residues. V was pared by 1 base and J by 11 bases, with 18 bases between. Per germline, CDR1 KGHSH and CDR2 LQKENI. The DNA of the CDR3 is TGTGCCAGCTCACCACTAATATCCGACGGGTTGAAGCAGTTCTTC. This encodes CASSPLISDGLKQFF.

The genes are TRBV21-1 and TRBJ2-7; TRBD1, the table's D call, was not compared with the DNA. TRBV21-1 is assigned pseudogene status. This CDR3 is built from 16 residues. In DNA, the CDR3 is TGTGCCAGCAGCAATAACAAGGGACACTTCTCCTACGAGCAGTACTTC. It codes for CASSNNKGHFSYEQYF.

The chain carries TRBV14 and TRBJ2-7; 8 bases line up with TRBD2. The J segment lost 0 bases and the V segment lost 3 bases, leaving 7 bases of the junction unmatched. Looked up from germline, CDR1 is SGHDN and CDR2 is FVKESK. The CDR3 consists of 16 residues. CDR3 sequence: CASSQAAGTSSYEQYF. Written as DNA, the CDR3 is TGTGCCAGCAGCCAGGCCGCCGGGACTAGCTCCTACGAGCAGTACTTC.

The gene calls are TRBV6-6 and TRBJ2-3; 7 nucleotides line up with TRBD2. Germline trimming cut 1 base from V and 2 bases from J; bases unmatched to any gene: 3. Germline CDR1 reads MNHNY; CDR2 reads SVGAGI (reference sequence). This CDR3 region has 15 residues. This chain's CDR3 is CASSYWGGNTDTQYF. CDR3 nucleotides: TGTGCCAGCAGTTACTGGGGGGGGAACACAGATACGCAGTATTTT.

The gene calls are TRBV30 and TRBJ2-7; D is unresolved. Germline CDR1 reads GTSNPN; CDR2 reads SVGIG (reference sequence). With 0 bases removed from V and 0 bases from J, the gap between germline ends came to 12 bases. CDR3 size: 15 residues. CDR3 region: CAWSVARLSSYEQYF. In DNA form, the CDR3 reads TGTGCCTGGAGTGTGGCTAGGCTAAGCTCCTACGAGCAGTACTTC.

The chain couples TRBV18 to TRBJ1-2; 9 bases are shared with TRBD1. The trim removed 6 bases at V and 4 bases at J, leaving 12 bases unmatched. Germline-derived CDR1 and CDR2 are KGHSH and LQKENI. The CDR3 is 16 amino acids. This CDR3 is CASSQSPGQGPYGYTF. The CDR3 nucleotides are TGTGCCAGCTCTCAAAGCCCGGGACAGGGACCCTATGGCTACACCTTC.

The chain is built from TRBV5-4 and TRBJ1-4; weak D call: TRBD1 (6 bases). The germline CDR1 and CDR2 sequences are SGHNT and YYREEE (reference sequence). The CDR3 extends over 14 amino acids. V lost 0 bases and J lost 8, with 11 bases in between. The CDR3 DNA is TGTGCCAGCAGCTTGGCAGGGGTAAAGGAAAAACTGTTTTTT. This encodes CASSLAGVKEKLFF.

This sequence joins TRBV19 and TRBJ2-5; 7 bases agree with TRBD1. The junction had 8 bases not matched to a gene; V was cut back by 5 bases and J by 5 bases. The CDR3 covers 14 residues. CDR1 is LNHDA, CDR2 SQIVND, per germline (reference sequence). CDR3 sequence reads: CASSEQGRRETQYF. DNA of the CDR3: TGTGCCAGTAGTGAACAGGGGCGCAGGGAGACCCAGTACTTC.

J is TRBJ2-3 and V is TRBV4-3; TRBD2 agrees at 10 bases. V shed 4 bases and J 0 bases; nucleotides not matched to a gene: 16. The CDR3 sequence is 20 residues long. The germline V gene encodes CDR1 LGHNA and CDR2 YSLEER. In DNA, the CDR3 is TGCGCCAGCAGCCCCCGACTAGCGGGCCGCACTCGTTTTAGCACAGATACGCAGTATTTT. Amino acid sequence: CASSPRLAGRTRFSTDTQYF.

This clone has a single count. The chain employs TRBV7-2 and TRBJ2-7; D gene unclear. The CDR3 has 11 amino acids. Trimming took 5 bases from V and 3 from J, leaving 5 bases between them. Germline V gene data show CDR1 as SGHTA and CDR2 as FQGNSA. This chain's CDR3 is CASSLFYEQYF. The DNA of the CDR3 is TGTGCCAGCAGCCTATTCTACGAGCAGTACTTC.

The chain links TRBV11-2 to TRBJ1-2, with 9 bases that match TRBD1. CDR3 length: 15 amino acids. V lost 5 bases, J lost 6 bases, and 10 bases stayed unmatched. Germline V gene lookup returns CDR1 SGHAT and CDR2 FQNNGV. The CDR3 protein is CASSPTRDREDGYTF. The CDR3 DNA is TGTGCCAGCAGCCCCACTCGGGACAGGGAGGATGGCTACACCTTC.

The chain is built from TRBV2 and TRBJ1-1; D may be TRBD1 (6 bases). CDR3 length equals 13 residues. Trimming pared 11 bases from V and 1 base from J, leaving 14 bases between. CDR1 is SNHLY, CDR2 FYNNEI, per germline. Here the CDR3 reads CAGYGTPNTEAFF. CDR3 coding DNA: TGTGCCGGATACGGGACACCGAACACTGAAGCTTTCTTT. Based on the CDR3 plus reference TRBV2 and TRBJ1-1, the full variable domain is EPEVTQTPSHQVTQMGQEVILRCVPISNHLYFYWYRQILGQKVEFLVSFYNNEISEKSEIFDDQFSVERPDGSNFTLKIRSTKLEDSAMYFCAGYGTPNTEAFFGQGTRLTVV.

This clone turned up a few times. V usage is TRBV2 and J usage is TRBJ1-1; D gene uncertain. Trimming pared 0 bases from V and 2 bases from J, leaving 7 bases between. The CDR3 is 14 amino acids. CDR1 is SNHLY, CDR2 FYNNEI, per germline. The CDR3: CASSEAAFNTEAFF. The CDR3 nucleotides read TGTGCCAGCAGTGAAGCGGCATTTAACACTGAAGCTTTCTTT.

The chain combines TRBV19 with TRBJ2-5, with D possibly TRBD1 on 5 matching bases. CDR1 and CDR2 (germline): LNHDA, SQIVND (reference sequence). V lost 5 bases to trimming and J lost 4 bases, with 8 bases between them. The CDR3 extends over 12 amino acids. The CDR3, as DNA: TGTGCCAGTAGTGTAGGGGCAGAGACCCAGTACTTC. Its translation: CASSVGAETQYF.

The chain is built from TRBV6-1 and TRBJ2-1, with 9 bases aligning to TRBD2. V shed 4 bases and J 0 bases; nucleotides not matched to a gene: 1. The CDR3 is 15 residues long. The germline gives CDR1 MNHNS, CDR2 SASEGT. CDR3 nucleotides: TGTGCCAGCAGTGTTAGCGGGGGCTCCTACAATGAGCAGTTCTTC. Its protein product is CASSVSGGSYNEQFF.

The rearrangement uses TRBV2 and TRBJ2-3; D perhaps matches TRBD1 (5 bases). The CDR3 runs to 14 residues. Per the germline V gene, CDR1 is SNHLY and CDR2 is FYNNEI. V was pared by 7 bases and J by 0 bases, with 11 bases between. Written as DNA, the CDR3 is TGTGCCAGCAAGGATCAGGGAAGCACAGATACGCAGTATTTT. Its translation: CASKDQGSTDTQYF.